These 3 T cell receptor beta chains were sequenced from one sample in a study of blood T cells in healthy people across ages. Then a second PCR, running about 7 to 11 cycles, was carried out with a sample-barcoded 5' primer and a J-beta primer mix. TCRdb itself ran the 5' RACE reads through MiXCR, one entry per CDR3 protein. This repertoire shows around 800,000 distinct CDR3 sequences, around 50% found once; its top ten account for over 15%. The sample comprised blood. These receptors were taken from a man older than 75 in good health.

V gene TRBV18 combines with J gene TRBJ1-1, with D perhaps matching TRBD1 (6 bases). Trimming removed 3 bases from V and 0 bases from J, with 23 bases in between. CDR1 is KGHSH and CDR2 is LQKENI in the germline V gene. This CDR3 is built from 19 residues. The CDR3, as DNA: TGTGCCAGCTCACCCACGGGGGGCGGATCGGCGGACATGAACACTGAAGCTTTCTTT. Its translation: CASSPTGGGSADMNTEAFF.

The V and J genes are TRBV7-2 and TRBJ2-4; the D gene is possibly TRBD1 (9 bases). Matching the DNA end better, TRBJ2-7 makes the J call doubtful. The CDR3 loop spans 15 amino acids. CDR1 SGHTA and CDR2 FQGNSA come from the germline V gene. The CDR3 reads CASSRGGTGPYEQYF. The DNA for the CDR3 is TGTGCCAGCAGCCGGGGGGGGACAGGGCCCTACGAGCAGTACTTC.

This chain connects TRBV12-3 or TRBV12-4 to TRBJ2-3, with 13 bases fitting TRBD2. Trimming cost V 3 bases and J 6 bases; bases outside gene matches: 6. This CDR3 has 16 amino acids. The CDR3, as DNA: TGTGCCAGCAGTTTTAGGACTAGCGGGAGTCCCGATACGCAGTATTTT. This sequence encodes CASSFRTSGSPDTQYF.